A selection of T cell receptor beta chains follows, all from one sample in a study of identical twins. MiXCR, run by TCRdb on the 5' RACE reads, gives a single entry per CDR3 protein. The data contain about 700,000 distinct CDR3 sequences, over 8.5% of them singletons. These data also formed part of another study, on yellow fever vaccine responses in identical twins.

Sequencing used PBMCs. The receptors originated from a young woman in good health. Both conserved end residues are part of each CDR3. The D gene is left open where the match is weak. Clone size appears in some rows only: once, few, many, or a class for an expanded clone.

V gene	D gene	J gene	clone size	CDR3 protein	CDR3 DNA
TRBV29-1	.	TRBJ2-2	.	CSADPANTGELFF	TGCAGCGCCGACCCAGCGAACACCGGGGAGCTGTTTTTT
TRBV7-6	.	TRBJ2-3	.	CASSSELSTDTQYF	TGTGCCAGCAGCTCGGAGCTTAGCACAGATACGCAGTATTTT
TRBV6-1	.	TRBJ1-5	few	CASSEGQDGHQPQHF	TGTGCCAGCAGTGAAGGGCAGGATGGGCATCAGCCCCAGCATTTT
TRBV11-2	TRBD2	TRBJ2-1	.	CASSSVAGEGDEQFF	TGTGCCAGCAGCTCCGTAGCGGGAGAGGGCGATGAGCAGTTCTTC
TRBV19	TRBD2	TRBJ2-5	.	CASSIDPGLAGGTQYF	TGTGCCAGTAGTATAGATCCCGGACTAGCAGGCGGGACCCAGTACTTC
TRBV12-2	.	TRBJ2-7	.	CASRLPYGTVSSYEQYF	TGTGCAAGTCGCTTACCGTATGGGACGGTAAGCTCCTACGAGCAGTACTTC
TRBV5-1	.	TRBJ2-7	.	CASSFEDLTYEQYF	TGCGCCAGCAGCTTTGAGGATCTAACCTACGAGCAGTACTTC
TRBV6-1	.	TRBJ1-5	.	CASNRKGGSNQPQHF	TGTGCCAGCAACCGAAAGGGGGGTAGCAATCAGCCCCAGCATTTT
TRBV12-3/TRBV12-4	TRBD2	TRBJ2-1	.	CASSPTGRAARNEQFF	TGTGCCAGCAGTCCCACCGGGAGGGCCGCCAGAAATGAGCAGTTCTTC
TRBV5-1	TRBD2	TRBJ2-3	.	CASSLDASGGGADTQYF	TGCGCCAGCAGCTTGGATGCTAGCGGGGGAGGCGCAGATACGCAGTATTTT
TRBV28	.	TRBJ2-7	many	CATAGLGVGYEQYF	TGTGCCACCGCGGGGTTAGGGGTGGGCTACGAGCAGTACTTC
TRBV11-2	TRBD2	TRBJ2-3	.	CASSSLTSGGQTQYF	TGTGCCAGCAGCTCCTTGACTAGCGGGGGACAAACGCAGTATTTT
TRBV5-1	.	TRBJ2-7	many	CASSSTGSDEQYF	TGCGCCAGCAGCTCTACAGGGTCCGACGAGCAGTACTTC
TRBV12-3/TRBV12-4	TRBD1	TRBJ2-2	few	CAGTGWNTGELFF	TGTGCAGGGACAGGGTGGAACACCGGGGAGCTGTTTTTT
TRBV7-9	.	TRBJ2-7	few	CASSLGESSGSEQYF	TGTGCCAGCAGCTTAGGAGAATCCTCGGGGAGCGAGCAGTACTTC
TRBV5-1	.	TRBJ2-7	.	CASSSAPGRKYF	TGCGCCAGCAGCTCGGCACCGGGGCGAAAGTACTTC
TRBV20-1	.	TRBJ2-1	many	CSARLLQNSYNEQFF	TGCAGTGCCAGACTTCTACAAAACTCCTACAATGAGCAGTTCTTC
TRBV4-1	.	TRBJ2-1	many	CASSQGLTGIDEQFF	TGCGCCAGCAGCCAAGGACTCACGGGAATCGATGAGCAGTTCTTC
TRBV24-1	TRBD1	TRBJ2-7	few	CATSDPRTGGEQYF	TGTGCCACCAGTGATCCTCGGACAGGGGGCGAGCAGTACTTC
TRBV7-6	TRBD2	TRBJ2-7	few	CASSSPYSGTSDYEQYF	TGTGCCAGCAGCTCCCCATATTCCGGGACTAGCGACTACGAGCAGTACTTC
TRBV15	.	TRBJ2-3	many	CATSDPLRTDTQYF	TGTGCCACCAGCGACCCCCTTCGCACAGATACGCAGTATTTT
TRBV4-1	TRBD1	TRBJ2-7	many	CASSEGNRGNAYEQYF	TGCGCCAGCAGCGAAGGAAACAGGGGAAATGCCTACGAGCAGTACTTC
TRBV7-9	.	TRBJ2-7	.	CASSLIWSEQYF	TGTGCCAGCAGCTTAATTTGGAGCGAGCAGTACTTC
TRBV7-9	TRBD2	TRBJ2-7	many	CASSALAGITYEQYF	TGTGCCAGCAGCGCCCTAGCGGGGATTACCTACGAGCAGTACTTC
TRBV3-1	.	TRBJ2-5	few	CASTLGGARQETQYF	TGTGCCAGCACCCTAGGGGGGGCTCGGCAAGAGACCCAGTACTTC
TRBV24-1	.	TRBJ2-5	few	CATSEGGLGYQETQYF	TGTGCCACCAGTGAAGGGGGACTTGGGTACCAAGAGACCCAGTACTTC
TRBV5-1	.	TRBJ1-3	many	CASSLDGGSGNTIYF	TGCGCCAGCAGCTTGGATGGAGGCTCTGGAAACACCATATATTTT
TRBV28	TRBD1	TRBJ2-3	.	CASSSGQGAVDTQYF	TGTGCCAGCAGCTCCGGACAGGGGGCCGTAGATACGCAGTATTTT
TRBV4-3	TRBD1	TRBJ1-4	few	CASSQGDSGLEKLFF	TGCGCCAGCAGCCAGGGGGACAGTGGCCTTGAAAAACTGTTTTTT
TRBV7-7	.	TRBJ2-2	few	CASRATIEAGELFF	TGTGCTAGCAGGGCCACGATTGAGGCCGGGGAGCTGTTTTTT
TRBV7-2	TRBD1	TRBJ2-1	few	CASNADRGAYNEQFF	TGTGCCAGCAACGCCGACAGGGGCGCCTACAATGAGCAGTTCTTC
TRBV29-1	.	TRBJ2-7	few	CSVKAVSSYEQYF	TGCAGCGTTAAGGCCGTTAGCTCCTACGAGCAGTACTTC
TRBV20-1	TRBD1	TRBJ2-7	many	CSATPGGDEQYF	TGCAGTGCTACACCAGGGGGCGACGAGCAGTACTTC
TRBV7-8	.	TRBJ1-5	few	CASSFRDGNQPQHF	TGTGCCAGCAGCTTCAGGGACGGCAATCAGCCCCAGCATTTT
TRBV4-1	TRBD2	TRBJ2-7	few	CASSKSGGSSYEQYF	TGCGCCAGCAGCAAAAGCGGGGGAAGCTCCTACGAGCAGTACTTC
TRBV11-3	.	TRBJ1-1	.	CASTHLGRRDTEAFF	TGTGCCAGCACCCATCTGGGCAGGCGGGACACTGAAGCTTTCTTT
TRBV29-1	.	TRBJ1-2	.	CSAYPEQGPYGYTF	TGCAGCGCTTACCCGGAACAGGGTCCCTATGGCTACACCTTC
TRBV29-1	TRBD1	TRBJ2-1	many	CSVEDSGTGVYNEQFF	TGCAGCGTCGAAGATTCCGGGACAGGGGTCTACAATGAGCAGTTCTTC
TRBV14	.	TRBJ2-1	many	CASTPDGRAYNEQFF	TGTGCCAGCACCCCGGACGGAAGAGCCTACAATGAGCAGTTCTTC
TRBV5-1	TRBD2	TRBJ2-7	.	CASSQRGGVDEQYF	TGCGCCAGCAGCCAACGGGGGGGCGTCGACGAGCAGTACTTC
TRBV7-8	TRBD2	TRBJ2-2	.	CASSPRQIAGVRTGELFF	TGTGCCAGCAGCCCCAGACAAATAGCGGGAGTTCGTACCGGGGAGCTGTTTTTT
TRBV7-7	TRBD2	TRBJ2-1	many	CASSLGTSGRGYNEQFF	TGTGCTAGCAGCTTAGGGACTAGCGGGAGGGGCTACAATGAGCAGTTCTTC
TRBV29-1	.	TRBJ2-5	.	CSVQLGDQYF	TGCAGCGTCCAACTAGGGGACCAGTACTTC
TRBV6-5	.	TRBJ2-7	.	CASSYVAGEDYEQYF	TGTGCCAGCAGTTACGTGGCAGGGGAGGACTACGAGCAGTACTTC
TRBV2	TRBD1	TRBJ2-1	many	CASSRGQGAQNEQFF	TGTGCCAGCAGCCGCGGACAGGGGGCGCAAAATGAGCAGTTCTTC
TRBV7-2	.	TRBJ2-3	many	CASSATGTSRTDTQYF	TGTGCCAGCAGCGCTACCGGGACATCCCGCACAGATACGCAGTATTTT
TRBV7-7	.	TRBJ2-3	.	CASASYSTDTQYF	TGTGCTAGCGCATCCTATAGCACAGATACGCAGTATTTT
TRBV27	TRBD2	TRBJ2-1	few	CASSSLAGEQFF	TGTGCCAGCAGTTCACTAGCGGGCGAGCAGTTCTTC
TRBV5-6	.	TRBJ2-5	.	CASSLEGGGTLQETQYF	TGTGCCAGCAGCTTGGAGGGCGGGGGCACCCTCCAAGAGACCCAGTACTTC